This T cell receptor (beta chain) was profiled in a study of blood T cell repertoires in COVID-19. On the study more broadly: Samples taken during acute and convalescent COVID-19 were collected in the United States, Italy and Spain. The analysed material was cDNA or gDNA that came from T cells, B-cell-depleted T cells, or PBMCs.

The CDR3 is 15 amino acids. The germline gives CDR1 KGHSH, CDR2 LQKENI. V dropped 5 bases and J dropped 2; count of bases not matched to a gene: 6. As handled by the study authors: Nucleated cell counts were estimated from reference gene primer amplification. Repertoires were generated with immunoSEQ multiplex PCR, while TCRdb's copy carries only in-frame clones and drops some. That table is the source of V, J and clone size, and D and trimming were worked out from the DNA. This table has more than 200,000 clones, approximately 82% appearing once. The chain carries TRBV18 and TRBJ2-1; 7 nucleotides line up with TRBD1. This sequence was found in a woman aged 40 to 49 who had recovered from COVID-19. The sequenced sample was peripheral blood. Here the CDR3 DNA reads TGTGCCAGCTCAGAACAGGGGATCGCCTACAATGAGCAGTTCTTC. Translating it yields CASSEQGIAYNEQFF.